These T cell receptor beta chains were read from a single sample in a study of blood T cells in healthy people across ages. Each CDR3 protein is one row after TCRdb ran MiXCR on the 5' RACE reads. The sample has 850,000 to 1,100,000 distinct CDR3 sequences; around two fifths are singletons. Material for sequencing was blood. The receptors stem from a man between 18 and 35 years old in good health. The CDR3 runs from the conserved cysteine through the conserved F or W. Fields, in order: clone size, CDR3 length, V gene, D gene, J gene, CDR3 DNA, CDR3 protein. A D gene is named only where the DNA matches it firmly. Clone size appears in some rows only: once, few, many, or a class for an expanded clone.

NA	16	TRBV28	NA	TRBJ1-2	TGTGCCAGCAGCTCACCCATGGGCCGGATTCACTATGGCTACACCTTC	CASSSPMGRIHYGYTF
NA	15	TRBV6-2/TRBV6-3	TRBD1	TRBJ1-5	TGTGCCAGCACCAGAGACAGGGTCGACAATCAGCCCCAGCATTTT	CASTRDRVDNQPQHF
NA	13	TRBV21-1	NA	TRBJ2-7	TGTGCCAGCAGCAAAGGAGGGTTTGGCGAGCAGTACTTC	CASSKGGFGEQYF
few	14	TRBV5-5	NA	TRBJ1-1	TGTGCCAGCAGCTCCCCGATGGGGAACACTGAAGCTTTCTTT	CASSSPMGNTEAFF
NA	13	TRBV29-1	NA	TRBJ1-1	TGCAGCGCCCGGGGTGTAGGGGGGACTGAAGCTTTCTTT	CSARGVGGTEAFF
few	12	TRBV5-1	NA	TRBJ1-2	TGCGCCAGCAGCCCAGGGGAGTGGGGCTACACCTTC	CASSPGEWGYTF
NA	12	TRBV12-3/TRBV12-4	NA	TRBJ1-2	TGTGCCAGCGGGGCCGAAGGTTCTGGCTACACCTTC	CASGAEGSGYTF
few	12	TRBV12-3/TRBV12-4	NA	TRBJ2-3	TGTGCCAGCTCCCGGGCCTCCTACACGCAGTATTTT	CASSRASYTQYF
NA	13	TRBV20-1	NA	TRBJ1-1	TGCAGTGGGAGCAGGACAGCGAACACTGAAGCTTTCTTT	CSGSRTANTEAFF
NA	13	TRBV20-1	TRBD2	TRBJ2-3	TGCAGTTCTGGACTAGCAGATCCGGATACGCAGTATTTT	CSSGLADPDTQYF
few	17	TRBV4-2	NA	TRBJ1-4	TGTGCCAGCAGCCAAGGCTACAGCGACAGTCCTAATGAAAAACTGTTTTTT	CASSQGYSDSPNEKLFF
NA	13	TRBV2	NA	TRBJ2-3	TGTGCCAGCAGGCGGCTGCACACAGATACGCAGTATTTT	CASRRLHTDTQYF
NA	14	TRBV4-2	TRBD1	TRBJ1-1	TGTGCCAGCAGCCAAGAAAAGGGGACAGGTGAAGCTTTCTTT	CASSQEKGTGEAFF
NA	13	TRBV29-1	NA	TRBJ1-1	TGCAGCGTAGGATCGGTATCGAACACTGAAGCTTTCTTT	CSVGSVSNTEAFF
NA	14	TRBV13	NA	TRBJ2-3	TGTGCCAGCAGCCACGGGCCGGCGCCAGATACGCAGTATTTT	CASSHGPAPDTQYF
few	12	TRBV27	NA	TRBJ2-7	TGTGCCAGCAGTTTCTCCGCAGTTCCTCAGTACTTC	CASSFSAVPQYF
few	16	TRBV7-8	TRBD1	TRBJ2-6	TGTGCCAGCAGCCGGACAGGGGGCTCTGGGGCCAACGTCCTGACTTTC	CASSRTGGSGANVLTF
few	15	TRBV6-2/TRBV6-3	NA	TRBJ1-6	TGTGCCAGCAGTTACTCGAGACAGAAGAATTCACCCCTCCACTTT	CASSYSRQKNSPLHF
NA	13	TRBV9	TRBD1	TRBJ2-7	TGTGTCAGCAGCGGACAGGGGAAAAGTGAGCAGTACTTC	CVSSGQGKSEQYF
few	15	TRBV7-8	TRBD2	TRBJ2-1	TGTGCCAGCAAAGCGGGGCCGTTACAATACAATGAGCAGTTCTTC	CASKAGPLQYNEQFF
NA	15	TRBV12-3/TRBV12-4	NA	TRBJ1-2	TGTGCCAGCAGGGAGTTGGGCAGGTCCATCTATGGCTACACCTTC	CASRELGRSIYGYTF
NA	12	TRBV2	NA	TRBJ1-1	TGTGCCAGCATGGGGGGGGGCACTGAAGCTTTCTTT	CASMGGGTEAFF
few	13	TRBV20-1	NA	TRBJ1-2	TGCAGTGCTAGGATTGTAGGGTTGCATGGCTACACCTTC	CSARIVGLHGYTF
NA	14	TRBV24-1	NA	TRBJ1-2	TGTGCCACCAGTGATTGGGGGTCGGCCTATGGCTACACCTTC	CATSDWGSAYGYTF
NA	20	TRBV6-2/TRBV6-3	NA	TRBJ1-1	TGTGCCAGCAACCCACCTCGGGACAACTCGTTCGCCAAAAGGGGCACTGAAGCTTTCTTT	CASNPPRDNSFAKRGTEAFF
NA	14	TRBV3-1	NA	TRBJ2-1	TGTGCCAGCAGCTCGACTATATTATACAATGAGCAGTTCTTC	CASSSTILYNEQFF
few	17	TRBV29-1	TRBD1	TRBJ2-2	TGCAGCGTTCGACCAATAGATCAGGGGGCTCGGACCGGGGAGCTGTTTTTT	CSVRPIDQGARTGELFF
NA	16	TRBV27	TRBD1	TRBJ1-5	TGTGCCAGCAGTCCACGGACAGGGGGTCACAATCAGCCCCAGCATTTT	CASSPRTGGHNQPQHF
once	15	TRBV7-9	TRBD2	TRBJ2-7	TGTGCCAGCAGCTTTTTAGCGGGGAATAACAATGAGCAGTACTTC	CASSFLAGNNNEQYF
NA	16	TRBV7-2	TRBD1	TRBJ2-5	TGTGCCAGTAGCTTAACACCGGGACAGGGCCAAGAGACCCAGTACTTC	CASSLTPGQGQETQYF
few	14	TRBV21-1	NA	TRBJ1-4	TGTGCCAGCAGCTACCGACAGGCTAATGAAAAACTGTTTTTT	CASSYRQANEKLFF
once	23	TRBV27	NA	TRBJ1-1	TGTGCCAGCAGTTCCCCCGCCCCCACAACCTCACAAGAGGGTCGTCCGGCGGGCACTGAAGCTTTCTTT	CASSSPAPTTSQEGRPAGTEAFF
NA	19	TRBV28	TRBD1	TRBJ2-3	TGTGCCAGCAGTCACTCGAAACACGCTACAGGGGGTACGACAGATACGCAGTATTTT	CASSHSKHATGGTTDTQYF
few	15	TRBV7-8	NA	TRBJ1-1	TGTGCCAGCAGCAGATCTCGGGCGGGGAACACTGAAGCTTTCTTT	CASSRSRAGNTEAFF
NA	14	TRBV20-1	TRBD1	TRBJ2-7	TGCAGTGCTAGGCCGGGACAGCTCTCCTACGAGCAGTACTTC	CSARPGQLSYEQYF
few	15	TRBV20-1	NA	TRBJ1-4	TGCAGTGCTAGAGAGGGACCTGTTCGTGGGGAAAAACTGTTTTTT	CSAREGPVRGEKLFF
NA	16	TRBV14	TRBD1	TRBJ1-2	TGTGCCAGCAGCCAAGAAAAGAGCACCTTGGACAGGACCTACACCTTC	CASSQEKSTLDRTYTF
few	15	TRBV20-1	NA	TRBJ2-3	TGCAGTGCTAGAGTTCCGGGAGTGGGTGGGGATACGCAGTATTTT	CSARVPGVGGDTQYF
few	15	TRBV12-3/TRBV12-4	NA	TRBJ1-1	TGTGCCAGCACCCCCTCGCTTGGGGTGAACACTGAAGCTTTCTTT	CASTPSLGVNTEAFF
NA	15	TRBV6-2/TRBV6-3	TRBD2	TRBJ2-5	TGTGCCAGCAGGCGACTAGCGGGGGGCCCCAATGAGCAGTACTTC	CASRRLAGGPNEQYF
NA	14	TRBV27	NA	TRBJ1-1	TGTGCCAGCAGTTTAGAGGGCACGGTCACTGGAGCTTTCTTT	CASSLEGTVTGAFF
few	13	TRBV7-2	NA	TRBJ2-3	TGTGCCAGCAGCCGACCAACGGGAGATACGCAGTATTTT	CASSRPTGDTQYF
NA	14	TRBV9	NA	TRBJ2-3	TGTGCCAGCAGCGTTGCGGTTAGCACAGATACGCAGTATTTT	CASSVAVSTDTQYF
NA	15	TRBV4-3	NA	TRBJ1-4	TGCGCCAGCAGCCGAACGGGGGCAGGGAGCGAAAAACTGTTTTTT	CASSRTGAGSEKLFF
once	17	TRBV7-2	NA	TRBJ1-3	TGTGCCAGCAGCTTAGCCCCTCCCGGGGATTTTGGAAACACCATATATTTT	CASSLAPPGDFGNTIYF
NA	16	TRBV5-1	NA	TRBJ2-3	TGCGCCAGCAGCCCCGCGGTGGGAGCGAAGACAGATACGCAGTATTTT	CASSPAVGAKTDTQYF
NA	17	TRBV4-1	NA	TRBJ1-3	TGCGCCAGCAGCCTCCAACTACAGCGATTCTCTGGAAACACCATATATTTT	CASSLQLQRFSGNTIYF
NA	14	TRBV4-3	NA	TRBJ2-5	TGCGCCAGCAGCCAAAAGGGGTCCCAAGAGACCCAGTACTTC	CASSQKGSQETQYF
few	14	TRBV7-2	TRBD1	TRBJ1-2	TGTGCCAGCAGCTCCCAGGGACAGAGCTATGGCTACACCTTC	CASSSQGQSYGYTF
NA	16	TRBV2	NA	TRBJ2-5	TGTGCCAGCAGTGAAATTGCGATCGAGACTCAAGAGACCCAGTACTTC	CASSEIAIETQETQYF
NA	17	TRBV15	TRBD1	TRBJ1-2	TGTGCCACCAGCAGAGATGCGATGACAGGGCTGTCCTATGGCTACACCTTC	CATSRDAMTGLSYGYTF
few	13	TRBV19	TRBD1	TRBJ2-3	TGTGCCAGTAGTATTGAGCAGGGGGCGATGCAGTATTTT	CASSIEQGAMQYF
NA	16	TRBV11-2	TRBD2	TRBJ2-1	TGTGCCAGCAGTCGTGTAGCGGGGGGGTTCTACAATGAGCAGTTCTTC	CASSRVAGGFYNEQFF
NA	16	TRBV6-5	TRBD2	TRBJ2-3	TGTGCCAGCAGTTACTTGACTAGCGGGGGAACAGATACGCAGTATTTT	CASSYLTSGGTDTQYF